This entry lists 13 T cell receptor beta chains sequenced from one sample in a study of molecular identifiers for immune sequencing clone quantification. MiXCR, run by TCRdb on the PCR reads, gives a single entry per CDR3 protein. The sample shows about half a million distinct CDR3 sequences, roughly 25% of them seen only once. The sample was naive CD8+ T cells from blood, with Jurkat cell RNA spiked in. Sample subset: FACS-sorted CD8+CD4-CCR7+CD45RA+ naive T cells. The receptors derive from a human donor in good health. Some libraries in this study had Jurkat cell RNA spiked in.

This clonotype was seen at least ten times. This sequence joins TRBV5-1 and TRBJ2-2; D is possibly TRBD2 (5 bases). The V and J ends lost 5 bases and 5 bases respectively, with 7 bases between them. Germline V gives CDR1 SGHRS, CDR2 YFSETQ. This CDR3 has 12 amino acids. In DNA, the CDR3 is TGCGCCAGCAGGAGGACTACCGGGGAGCTGTTTTTT. This translates into CASRRTTGELFF.

This clonotype came up many times. The chain couples TRBV4-3 to TRBJ1-2; D gene ambiguous. V was trimmed by 0 bases and J by 3 bases, leaving 11 bases between them. The CDR3 contains 15 residues. Germline V gene sequence: CDR1 LGHNA, CDR2 YSLEER. The CDR3 region is CASSQELVGDYGYTF. DNA of the CDR3: TGCGCCAGCAGCCAAGAATTGGTCGGGGACTATGGCTACACCTTC.

The chain couples TRBV5-6 to TRBJ2-5; the match to TRBD1 covers 10 bases. The V and J ends lost 3 bases and 7 bases, in that order; junction bases with no gene match: 3. The CDR3 is made up of 13 amino acids. Germline CDR1 is SGHDT and CDR2 is YYEEEE. CDR3 residues: CASSWGTGATQYF. DNA for the CDR3: TGTGCCAGCAGCTGGGGGACAGGGGCGACCCAGTACTTC. The whole variable domain, remainder taken from reference TRBV5-6 and TRBJ2-5, is DAGVTQSPTHLIKTRGQQVTLRCSPKSGHDTVSWYQQALGQGPQFIFQYYEEEERQRGNFPDRFSGHQFPNYSSELNVNALLLGDSALYLCASSWGTGATQYFGPGTRLLVL.

The V gene is TRBV7-6, the J gene TRBJ2-3; no firm D call. Germline CDR1 SGHVS, CDR2 FNYEAQ. The CDR3 has 14 residues. V lost 1 base and J lost 1, with 6 bases in between. CDR3 sequence: CASSLEDGTDTQYF. CDR3 nucleotide sequence: TGTGCCAGCAGCTTAGAGGATGGCACAGATACGCAGTATTTT.

This clonotype came up a few times. The V gene is TRBV2, the J gene TRBJ2-5; tentatively, D is TRBD2 (7 bases). The CDR3 extends over 16 amino acids. Germline V gives CDR1 SNHLY, CDR2 FYNNEI. The V and J ends lost 7 bases and 0 bases respectively, with 18 bases between them. CDR3 DNA: TGTGCCAGCATTGGTGTGGCGGGGGCGTACCAAGAGACCCAGTACTTC. This translates into CASIGVAGAYQETQYF.

This clonotype was seen ten or more times. This sequence joins TRBV7-9 and TRBJ2-5, with D perhaps matching TRBD1 (6 bases). Germline-derived CDR1 and CDR2 are SEHNR and FQNEAQ (reference sequence). The CDR3 is 16 amino acids. Between the trimmed V and J ends, which lost 3 bases and 0 bases, there was a span of 14 bases. The CDR3 bases are TGTGCCAGCAGCTTTCCCGGGACAAGGTACCAAGAGACCCAGTACTTC. Translating gives CASSFPGTRYQETQYF.

The sample holds many counts of this clonotype. This chain uses TRBV6-2 or TRBV6-3 with TRBJ2-1; D gene uncertain. Trimming pared 4 bases from V and 0 bases from J, leaving 7 bases between. CDR1 and CDR2 (germline): MNHEY, SVGEGT. CDR3 size: 14 residues. The CDR3 region is CASSFRSSYNEQFF. The CDR3 region has the DNA TGTGCCAGCAGTTTTAGGTCCTCCTACAATGAGCAGTTCTTC.

The chain uses TRBV20-1 and TRBJ1-2; D gene unclear. The V end lost 3 bases, the J end lost 3 bases, and 20 bases lay between the germline ends. CDR3 length: 16 residues. Germline values: CDR1 DFQATT, CDR2 SNEGSKA (reference sequence). The CDR3 bases are TGCAGTGCTAGGGAAACAAGGGAACAGCTCTACTATGGCTACACCTTC. This codes for CSARETREQLYYGYTF.

At least ten counts were recorded for this clonotype. Compared with germline, one end of the junction differs, possibly owing to a read error. The J gene is TRBJ1-5, the V gene TRBV5-6; maybe TRBD1 (5 bases). This CDR3 has 13 residues. Per germline, CDR1 SGHDT and CDR2 YYEEEE. The DNA for the CDR3 is TGTGCCAGCAGTTTGGGGCGGGATCAGCCCCAGCATTTT. Translated, it gives CASSLGRDQPQHF.

This clonotype was found a few times. The rearrangement links TRBV19 to TRBJ1-2; 7 nucleotides line up with TRBD1. V dropped 3 bases and J dropped 8; count of bases not matched to a gene: 18. The CDR3 is 17 residues long. Germline CDR1 and CDR2: LNHDA and SQIVND (reference sequence). CDR3 DNA: TGTGCCAGTAGTATTGGGGGGACAGCTCCGTTGAATGGAGGCTACACCTTC. Its protein product is CASSIGGTAPLNGGYTF.

V and J are TRBV20-1 and TRBJ1-3; D gene ambiguous. The CDR3 length is 15 residues. Per germline, CDR1 DFQATT and CDR2 SNEGSKA (reference sequence). The V and J ends lost 0 bases and 0 bases respectively, with 9 bases between them. CDR3 sequence: CSARDLVNSGNTIYF. Written as DNA, the CDR3 is TGCAGTGCTAGAGATCTCGTCAACTCTGGAAACACCATATATTTT.

Worth noting for this clonotype: A much bigger clone sits one base away, suggesting this may be a read error. The chain links TRBV4-1 to TRBJ2-5, with D maybe TRBD1 (6 bases). Germline V CDR1 and CDR2: MGHRA, YSYEKL. The CDR3 length is 15 residues. The CDR3 sequence is CASSYRDNPQEPQYF. Written as DNA, the CDR3 is TGCGCCAGCAGCTATAGGGACAATCCGCAAGAGCCCCAGTACTTC.

The sample holds many counts of this clonotype. V is TRBV5-4 and J is TRBJ1-5; D gene uncertain. Trimming took off 1 base at V and 5 bases at J, with 10 bases between the two ends. Germline V gives CDR1 SGHNT, CDR2 YYREEE (reference sequence). This CDR3 is 14 amino acids long. DNA for the CDR3: TGTGCCAGCAGCTTGCGGGGATCTGATCAGCCCCAGCATTTT. Translated, it gives CASSLRGSDQPQHF.